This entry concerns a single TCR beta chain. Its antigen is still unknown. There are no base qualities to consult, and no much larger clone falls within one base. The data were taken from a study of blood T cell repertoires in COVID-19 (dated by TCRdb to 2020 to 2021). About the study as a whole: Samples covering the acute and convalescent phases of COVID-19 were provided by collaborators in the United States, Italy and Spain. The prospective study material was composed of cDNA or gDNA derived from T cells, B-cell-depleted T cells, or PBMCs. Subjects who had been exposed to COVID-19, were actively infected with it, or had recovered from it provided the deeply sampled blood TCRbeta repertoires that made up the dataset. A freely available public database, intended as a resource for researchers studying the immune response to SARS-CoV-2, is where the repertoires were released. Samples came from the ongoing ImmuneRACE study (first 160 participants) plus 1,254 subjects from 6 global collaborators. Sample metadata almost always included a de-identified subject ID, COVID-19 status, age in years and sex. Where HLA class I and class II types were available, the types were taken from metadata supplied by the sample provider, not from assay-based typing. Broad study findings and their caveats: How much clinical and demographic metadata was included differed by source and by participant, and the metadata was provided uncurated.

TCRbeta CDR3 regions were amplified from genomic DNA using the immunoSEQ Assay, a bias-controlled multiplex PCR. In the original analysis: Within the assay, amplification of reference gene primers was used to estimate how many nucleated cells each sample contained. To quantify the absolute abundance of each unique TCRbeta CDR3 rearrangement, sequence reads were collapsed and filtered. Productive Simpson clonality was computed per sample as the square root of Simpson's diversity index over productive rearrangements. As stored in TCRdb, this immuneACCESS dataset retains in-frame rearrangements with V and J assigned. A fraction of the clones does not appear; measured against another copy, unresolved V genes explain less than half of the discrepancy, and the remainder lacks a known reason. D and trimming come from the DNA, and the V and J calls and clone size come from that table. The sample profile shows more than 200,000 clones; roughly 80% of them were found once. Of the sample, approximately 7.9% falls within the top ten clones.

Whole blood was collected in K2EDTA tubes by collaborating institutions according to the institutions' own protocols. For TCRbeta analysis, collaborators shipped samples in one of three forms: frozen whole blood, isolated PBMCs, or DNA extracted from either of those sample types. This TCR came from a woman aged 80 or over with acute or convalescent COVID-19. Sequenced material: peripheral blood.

CDR3 sequence: CASSPTGVIDYGYTF. The DNA sequence is as follows: TGTGCCAGCAGCCCAACAGGGGTAATTGACTATGGCTACACCTTC. The receptor chain draws on TRBV7-3 and TRBJ1-2, with TRBD1 identical over 7 junction bases. The CDR3 measures 15 amino acids from cysteine to phenylalanine. Solely the CDR3 DNA is kept, with 45 bases framed from the first base. CDR1 and CDR2 are drawn from the germline V gene: SGHTA, FQGTGA. Unmatched junction bases come to 9, with V trimmed by 5 bases and J by 3 bases. With the rest looked up from the reference TRBV7-3 and TRBJ1-2 genes rather than sequenced, the full variable domain is GAGVSQTPSNKVTEKGKYVELRCDPISGHTALYWYRQSLGQGPEFLIYFQGTGAADDSGLPNDRFFAVRPEGSVSTLKIQRTERGDSAVYLCASSPTGVIDYGYTFGSGTRLTVV.